This T cell receptor (beta chain) was recorded in a study of Graves' ophthalmopathy and Graves' hyperthyroidism. This clonotype has a count of ten or more. The germline V gene encodes CDR1 MGHDK and CDR2 SYGVNS. This CDR3 is 19 amino acids long. Trimming removed 2 bases from V and 5 bases from J, with 27 bases in between. The TCR beta CDR3 regions underwent amplification from RNA transcripts. Second-round multiplex PCR followed a first-round RT-PCR using HTBI primers. MiXCR, run by TCRdb on the multiplex PCR reads, gives a single entry per CDR3 protein. The data hold over 500,000 distinct CDR3 sequences, with about 24% observed a single time. Among the hyperthyroidism patients, all were newly diagnosed, aged 18 to 65, with under 2 months' duration.

The sample consisted of peripheral blood. This TCR came from a woman aged 18-30 years with stable Graves' hyperthyroidism. Some clones in this sample may be carry-over from other donors' samples. The V and J genes are TRBV25-1 and TRBJ2-5, with D unclear. The CDR3 spells CASSEALSGVARMRETQYF. CDR3 nucleotide sequence: TGTGCCAGCAGTGAAGCTCTTTCGGGTGTCGCACGGATGAGGGAGACCCAGTACTTC.